This T cell receptor beta chain stems from a study of blood T cell repertoires in COVID-19. Study summary: PBMCs, B-cell-depleted T cells, or T cells provided the cDNA or gDNA that made up the material.

CDR1 is LGHDT, CDR2 YNNKEL, per germline (reference sequence). V lost 2 bases to trimming and J lost 3 bases; unmatched junction nucleotides: 4. The CDR3 has 15 amino acids. Original methodology: The authors estimated nucleated cell counts from reference gene primer amplification. Libraries were prepared by immunoSEQ multiplex PCR; TCRdb keeps only in-frame clonotypes and omits some of them. Clone size and V and J calls were adopted from that table, with D and trimming inferred from the DNA. The sample has about 260,000 clones, around 90% seen once. The sequenced sample consisted of PBMCs or T cells enriched from blood (not recorded which). V usage is TRBV3-1 (or the pseudogene TRBV3-2) and J usage is TRBJ1-3; 7 positions match TRBD1. This TCR came from a middle-aged woman who had been exposed to COVID-19. The CDR3 DNA is TGTGCCAGCAGCCAACCCCACAGGGGTGGAAACACCATATATTTT. Translation: CASSQPHRGGNTIYF.